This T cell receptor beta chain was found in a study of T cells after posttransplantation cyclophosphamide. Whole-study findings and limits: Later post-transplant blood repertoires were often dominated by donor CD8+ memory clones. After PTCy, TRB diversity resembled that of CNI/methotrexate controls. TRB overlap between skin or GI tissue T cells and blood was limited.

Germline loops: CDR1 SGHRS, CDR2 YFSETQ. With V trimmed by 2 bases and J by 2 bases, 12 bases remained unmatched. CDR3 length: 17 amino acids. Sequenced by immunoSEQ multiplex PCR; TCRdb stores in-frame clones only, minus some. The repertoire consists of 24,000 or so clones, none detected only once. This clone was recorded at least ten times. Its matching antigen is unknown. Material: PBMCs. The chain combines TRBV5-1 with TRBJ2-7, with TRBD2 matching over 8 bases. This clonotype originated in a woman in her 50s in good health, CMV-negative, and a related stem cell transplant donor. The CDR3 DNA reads TGCGCCAGCAGCTTAACGCTCGGGGGGGGAGTCCCCTACGAGCAGTACTTC. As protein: CASSLTLGGGVPYEQYF.